Below, 24 T cell receptor beta chains from the same sample are listed, as sequenced in a study of CD8 T cells in ankylosing spondylitis. A single record per CDR3 protein comes from TCRdb applying MiXCR to the 5' RACE reads. Among 350,000 or so distinct CDR3 sequences listed, under 15% were seen once. The material sequenced was blood, either unsorted or a sorted T cell fraction (not recorded which). These receptors were taken from a male donor with ankylosing spondylitis or in good health (not recorded which).

This chain uses TRBV19 with TRBJ2-5, with a possible D match to TRBD1 (5 bases). Between the trimmed V and J ends, which lost 6 bases and 9 bases, there was a span of 11 bases. The CDR3 extends over 11 amino acids. Germline CDR1 is LNHDA and CDR2 is SQIVND (reference sequence). The CDR3 loop is CASRKQDAQYF. The CDR3 nucleotides are TGTGCCAGTAGAAAACAGGATGCCCAGTACTTC.

The chain employs TRBV6-5 and TRBJ1-6; D uncertain. Looked up from germline, CDR1 is MNHEY and CDR2 is SVGAGI. Between the trimmed V and J ends, which lost 7 bases and 7 bases, there was a span of 20 bases. The CDR3 consists of 16 residues. Here the CDR3 reads CASTFAGNTKNSPLHF. The CDR3 DNA sequence: TGTGCCAGCACTTTCGCGGGAAACACAAAAAATTCACCCCTCCACTTT.

This chain uses TRBV20-1 with TRBJ2-1, with D perhaps TRBD2 (5 bases). The ends were cut back, 6 bases at V and 0 bases at J, with 9 bases in the middle. The germline V gene has CDR1 DFQATT and CDR2 SNEGSKA (reference sequence). CDR3 length equals 13 residues. CDR3 DNA: TGCAGTGCCGGGGTGGGCTCCTACAATGAGCAGTTCTTC. Amino acids: CSAGVGSYNEQFF.

This clonotype has only a few counts. The chain links TRBV12-3 or TRBV12-4 to TRBJ1-1, with D perhaps matching TRBD1 (5 bases). CDR3 size: 13 residues. The V gene lost 4 bases and the J gene lost 3 bases, with 9 bases spanning the gap. This CDR3 reads CASSWGEDTEAFF. In DNA form, the CDR3 reads TGTGCCAGCAGTTGGGGGGAAGACACTGAAGCTTTCTTT.

The CDR3, as DNA: TGTGCCAGCAGCTTAGATCACGGGGCTGGGGCCAACGTCCTGACTTTC. Protein product: CASSLDHGAGANVLTF. The chain combines TRBV7-2 with TRBJ2-6, with D perhaps matching TRBD2 (5 bases). V lost 1 base to trimming and J lost 2 bases, with 9 bases between them. Germline V gene data show CDR1 as SGHTA and CDR2 as FQGNSA. CDR3 length equals 16 residues.

The chain is built from TRBV10-3 and TRBJ2-3, with D possibly TRBD2 on 7 matching bases. V shed 9 bases and J shed 2 bases, with 15 bases lying between them. Germline-derived CDR1 and CDR2 are ENHRY and SYGVKD. This CDR3 is 14 amino acids long. In DNA form, the CDR3 reads TGTGCCATTTCGGGGGGCAGATCCACAGATACGCAGTATTTT. Amino acid sequence: CAISGGRSTDTQYF.

This clonotype was recorded a few times. In DNA, the CDR3 is TGTGCCAGCAGGACAGGTCCTAGCAATCAGCCCCAGCATTTT. Translation: CASRTGPSNQPQHF. This sequence joins TRBV2 and TRBJ1-5; the D gene is possibly TRBD1 (6 bases). Deletions cut 6 bases from V and 0 bases from J, with 9 bases between. Germline V gives CDR1 SNHLY, CDR2 FYNNEI. This CDR3 has 14 residues.

The chain combines TRBV7-2 with TRBJ2-3; perhaps TRBD2 as D (7 bases). The ends were cut back, 5 bases at V and 2 bases at J, with 17 bases in the middle. Germline assignment: CDR1 SGHTA and CDR2 FQGNSA. The CDR3 totals 16 residues. Written as DNA, the CDR3 is TGTGCCAGCAGCCCGCGCGGGGGCCGTCCCACAGATACGCAGTATTTT. Translation: CASSPRGGRPTDTQYF. Variable domain in full (rest from reference TRBV7-2 and TRBJ2-3): GAGVSQSPSNKVTEKGKDVELRCDPISGHTALYWYRQSLGQGLEFLIYFQGNSAPDKSGLPSDRFSAERTGGSVSTLTIQRTQQEDSAVYLCASSPRGGRPTDTQYFGPGTRLTVL.

This clonotype was seen more than once but under ten times. CDR3 region: CASSHERGIYEQYF. In DNA form, the CDR3 reads TGTGCCAGCAGCCATGAGCGGGGAATCTACGAGCAGTACTTC. The chain carries TRBV2 and TRBJ2-7; TRBD2 matches 7 bases. V gave up 6 bases and J gave up 3 bases; unmatched junction bases: 8. Germline loops: CDR1 SNHLY, CDR2 FYNNEI. This CDR3 has 14 residues.

The sample holds a few counts of this clonotype. CDR3 in amino acids: CASSQGLAGEETQYF. The CDR3 coding sequence is TGTGCCAGCAGCCAAGGGCTAGCGGGGGAAGAGACCCAGTACTTC. This chain uses TRBV4-2 with TRBJ2-5; 10 bases agree with TRBD2. This CDR3 contains 15 residues. The trim removed 1 base at V and 3 bases at J, leaving 2 bases unmatched. Looked up from germline, CDR1 is LGHNA and CDR2 is YNFKEQ.

This chain joins TRBV10-1 and TRBJ2-1; 7 positions agree with TRBD2. V shed 6 bases, J shed 2 bases, and the junction held 10 bases outside the gene matches. The CDR3 is made up of 16 amino acids. Germline V gene lookup returns CDR1 WNHNN and CDR2 SYGVQD (reference sequence). The CDR3: CASSGTIRGAYNEQFF. The CDR3 region has the DNA TGCGCCAGCAGCGGGACTATCCGTGGAGCCTACAATGAGCAGTTCTTC.

In its sample, this clonotype was seen a few times. The genes are TRBV11-2 and TRBJ1-1; a possible D gene is TRBD1 (5 bases). This CDR3 contains 15 residues. Germline CDR1 SGHAT, CDR2 FQNNGV. V was pared by 6 bases and J by 7 bases, with 21 bases between. The CDR3 here is CASRDGAGDGGEAFF. CDR3 in DNA: TGTGCCAGCAGGGACGGGGCGGGGGACGGTGGTGAAGCTTTCTTT.

This clonotype was seen a handful of times. DNA for the CDR3: TGCGCCAGCAGCTCGGACAGGGTGGCAGATACGCAGTATTTT. This codes for CASSSDRVADTQYF. The chain is built from TRBV5-1 and TRBJ2-3, with 8 positions matching TRBD1. J lost 4 bases, V lost 3 bases, and 4 bases had no gene match. CDR3 size: 14 residues. Germline assignment: CDR1 SGHRS and CDR2 YFSETQ.

This clonotype was picked up one time. The V gene is TRBV5-1, the J gene TRBJ2-1, with D perhaps being TRBD1 or TRBD2 (5 bases each). Germline V gene sequence: CDR1 SGHRS, CDR2 YFSETQ. Trimming pared 4 bases from V and 0 bases from J, leaving 14 bases between. The CDR3 contains 16 residues. CDR3 in amino acids: CASSGTLGSSYNEQFF. DNA of the CDR3: TGCGCCAGCAGCGGGACCCTAGGGAGCTCCTACAATGAGCAGTTCTTC.

This clonotype was seen a few times. The chain uses TRBV20-1 and TRBJ2-7, with 9 nucleotides matching TRBD2. The CDR3 totals 13 residues. Per the germline V gene, CDR1 is DFQATT and CDR2 is SNEGSKA (reference sequence). After removal of 6 bases from V and 0 bases from J, the junction contained 3 bases not matched to a gene. The CDR3 coding sequence is TGCAGTGCCAAGACTAGCGGCTCCTACGAGCAGTACTTC. It yields the protein CSAKTSGSYEQYF.

The chain links TRBV30 to TRBJ1-2; unclear D gene. Between the trimmed V and J ends, which lost 2 bases and 8 bases, there was a span of 15 bases. The germline gives CDR1 GTSNPN, CDR2 SVGIG (reference sequence). This CDR3 region has 13 residues. CDR3 protein: CAWSRLPGEGYTF. Written as DNA, the CDR3 is TGTGCCTGGAGTAGACTGCCAGGCGAGGGCTACACCTTC.

This clonotype was counted ten times or more. V is TRBV20-1 and J is TRBJ1-4; D not resolved. There are 13 residues in the CDR3. The germline V gene encodes CDR1 DFQATT and CDR2 SNEGSKA (reference sequence). Trimming cost V 5 bases and J 7 bases, with 14 bases left between them. The CDR3 bases are TGCAGTGCTGGGATCCGGGTTCCTGAAAAACTGTTTTTT. Protein sequence: CSAGIRVPEKLFF.

The chain uses TRBV10-3 and TRBJ2-6; TRBD2 might be the D (5 bases). Germline V gene lookup returns CDR1 ENHRY and CDR2 SYGVKD. This CDR3 contains 18 residues. Trimming shortened V by 3 bases and J by 0 bases, and 15 bases separated the two germline ends. Here the CDR3 reads CAISDLSGEGSGANVLTF. The CDR3 DNA is TGTGCCATCAGTGATTTGTCAGGAGAGGGCTCTGGGGCCAACGTCCTGACTTTC.

V is TRBV6-5 and J is TRBJ1-1; no clear D. The CDR3 sequence is 14 residues long. In germline, CDR1 is MNHEY, CDR2 SVGAGI. V gave up 0 bases and J gave up 8 bases, with 13 bases separating them. CDR3 in DNA: TGTGCCAGCAGTTACTCCCAGCAGAAAACCGAAGCTTTCTTT. Protein: CASSYSQQKTEAFF.

The J gene is TRBJ2-1, the V gene TRBV13; tentative D call: TRBD2 (5 bases). Germline V gives CDR1 PRHDT, CDR2 FYEKMQ (reference sequence). V lost 2 bases and J lost 8, with 19 bases in between. CDR3 length: 16 amino acids. CDR3 sequence reads: CASSLSAAGGRYEQFF. In DNA, the CDR3 is TGTGCCAGCAGCTTATCGGCCGCGGGTGGGCGTTATGAGCAGTTCTTC.

The chain has TRBV12-3 or TRBV12-4 and TRBJ2-3; maybe TRBD2 (6 bases). The ends were cut back, 4 bases at V and 2 bases at J, with 13 bases in the middle. The CDR3 extends over 15 amino acids. CDR3 amino acids: CASSSGAGITDTQYF. The CDR3 DNA follows: TGTGCCAGCAGTTCCGGGGCGGGGATCACAGATACGCAGTATTTT.

This clonotype showed up just a few times. This chain joins TRBV10-3 and TRBJ2-2, with 7 bases lining up with TRBD2. The CDR3 is made up of 14 amino acids. Germline-derived CDR1 and CDR2 are ENHRY and SYGVKD. The junction had 6 bases not matched to a gene; V was cut back by 4 bases and J by 7 bases. The CDR3 here is CAISGGSYNGELFF. DNA for the CDR3: TGTGCCATCAGTGGCGGGAGTTATAACGGGGAGCTGTTTTTT.

The J gene is TRBJ2-1, the V gene TRBV5-1, with 7 bases matching TRBD1. V shed 5 bases, J shed 0 bases, and the junction held 5 bases outside the gene matches. Germline loops: CDR1 SGHRS, CDR2 YFSETQ. The CDR3 length is 15 residues. The CDR3 protein is CASRDRQGSYNEQFF. The CDR3 DNA follows: TGCGCCAGCAGGGACAGACAGGGCTCCTACAATGAGCAGTTCTTC.

This clonotype was seen a few times. J is TRBJ2-3 and V is TRBV12-3 or TRBV12-4; 10 bases match TRBD2. The length of the CDR3 is 15 residues. V lost 6 bases to trimming and J lost 5 bases; unmatched junction nucleotides: 8. The CDR3 coding sequence is TGTGCCAGCAGGGGCCCGGGACTAGCGAAAGATACGCAGTATTTT. This encodes CASRGPGLAKDTQYF.